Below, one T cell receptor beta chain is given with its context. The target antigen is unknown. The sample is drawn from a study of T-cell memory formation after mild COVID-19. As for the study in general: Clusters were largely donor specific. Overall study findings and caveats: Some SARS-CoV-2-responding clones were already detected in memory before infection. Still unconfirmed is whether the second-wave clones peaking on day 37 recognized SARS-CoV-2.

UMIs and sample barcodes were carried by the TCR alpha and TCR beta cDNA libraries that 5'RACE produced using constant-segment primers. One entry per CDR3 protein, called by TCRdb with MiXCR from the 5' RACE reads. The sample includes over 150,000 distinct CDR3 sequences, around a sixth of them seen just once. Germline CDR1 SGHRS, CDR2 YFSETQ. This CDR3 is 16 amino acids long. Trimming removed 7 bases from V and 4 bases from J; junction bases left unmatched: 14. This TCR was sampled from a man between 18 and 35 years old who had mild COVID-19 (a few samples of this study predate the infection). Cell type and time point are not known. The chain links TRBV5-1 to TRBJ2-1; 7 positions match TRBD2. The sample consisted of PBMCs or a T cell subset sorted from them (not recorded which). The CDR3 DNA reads TGCGCCAGCCGCCCTGGGGCGGGGGTGGGTTACAATGAGCAGTTCTTC. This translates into CASRPGAGVGYNEQFF. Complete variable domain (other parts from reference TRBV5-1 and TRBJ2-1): KAGVTQTPRYLIKTRGQQVTLSCSPISGHRSVSWYQQTPGQGLQFLFEYFSETQRNKGNFPGRFSGRQFSNSRSEMNVSTLELGDSALYLCASRPGAGVGYNEQFFGPGTRLTVL.